This T cell receptor (beta chain) was sequenced for a study of blood T cells in healthy people across ages. Study results and limitations: There was a strong correlation between TCR beta diversity and naive T cell percentage.

This CDR3 has 16 amino acids. Germline lookup yields CDR1 SGHTA and CDR2 FQGNSA. A note on this clonotype: The target antigen is unknown.

A second PCR, run for about 6 to 12 cycles, used a sample-barcoded 5' primer plus a J-beta primer mix. One entry per CDR3 protein, called by TCRdb with MiXCR from the 5' RACE reads. This sample carries about 1.5 million distinct CDR3 sequences, about 40% of them seen once, and the ten largest clones take approximately 7.9%. Samples had at least 7 million PBMCs isolated from them. The clonotype originates from a woman under 30 in good health. The sample was blood. This chain uses TRBV7-2 with TRBJ2-5, with TRBD1 matching 9 bases. The DNA end lines up better with TRBJ2-7; the J call may be wrong. The CDR3 DNA sequence: TGTGCCAGCAGTCGGGCGCCGGGACAGGGAACCCCCGAGCAGTACTTC. Residues: CASSRAPGQGTPEQYF.